Listed here is a single T cell receptor beta chain. The source of the sample is a study of T cell responses to AZD1222 COVID-19 vaccine. The V end was cut by 4 bases, the J end by 3 bases, with 13 bases between. CDR1 and CDR2 from the germline V gene are MNHEY and SVGAGI. CDR3 length: 15 amino acids. TCRdb's table, derived via immunoSEQ multiplex PCR, lists solely in-frame clones and lacks some. Of about 120,000 clones listed, roughly 91% are singletons. The starting material was peripheral blood, obtained on day 0 of AZD1222 vaccination. The chain joins TRBV6-5 to TRBJ1-5; D is possibly TRBD1 (5 bases). This TCR derives from an adult in good health. Here the CDR3 reads CASSSGTDLNQPQHF. DNA of the CDR3: TGTGCCAGCAGTTCCGGGACGGACCTCAATCAGCCCCAGCATTTT.